The 10 T cell receptor beta chains presented below share a single source sample, sequenced in a study of blood T cell repertoires in COVID-19 (dated by TCRdb to 2018 to 2020). The method behind the library was the immunoSEQ multiplex PCR assay. The immuneACCESS repertoire file appears here via TCRdb, limited to in-frame rearrangements. These files lack a portion of the clones; in checked studies, under half of the deficit traces to unresolved V genes, and the cause of the others is not known. Across this sample there are 100,000 or so clones, with 85% seen only once. More than 1.5% of the sample rests with the top ten. Sequences were obtained from peripheral blood. Source of these receptors: a woman between 65 and 79 years old with active or convalescent COVID-19.

The chain recombines TRBV6-5 with TRBJ2-7; 9 nucleotides agree with TRBD2. This CDR3 has 14 residues. V lost 9 bases and J lost 1; bases outside the gene matches: 7. CDR1 is MNHEY, CDR2 SVGAGI, per germline. CDR3 protein: CASEEAGGSYEQYF. CDR3 coding DNA: TGTGCCAGTGAAGAGGCGGGAGGGTCCTACGAGCAGTACTTC.

This clone was seen more than once but under ten times. The chain couples TRBV6-1 to TRBJ2-1; D perhaps matches TRBD1 (6 bases). This CDR3 contains 14 residues. Deletions cut 3 bases from V and 1 base from J, with 7 bases between. Germline loops: CDR1 MNHNS, CDR2 SASEGT. CDR3 DNA sequence: TGTGCCAGCAGTGATCAGGGGTCCTACAATGAGCAGTTCTTC. Its protein is CASSDQGSYNEQFF.

This chain links TRBV5-1 with TRBJ2-3; D remains unclear. This CDR3 contains 12 residues. In germline, CDR1 is SGHRS, CDR2 YFSETQ. Trimming took 4 bases from V and 7 from J, leaving 10 bases between them. The CDR3 bases are TGCGCCAGCAGCAATGAGGTTAATACGCAGTATTTT. It yields the protein CASSNEVNTQYF.

In this sample, this clone turned up a few times. The gene calls are TRBV4-1 and TRBJ2-7; a possible D gene is TRBD1 (6 bases). This CDR3 spans 17 amino acids. Germline V gene lookup returns CDR1 MGHRA and CDR2 YSYEKL. The ends were cut back, 1 base at V and 1 base at J, with 17 bases in the middle. CDR3 loop: CASSQVRLGRGSYEQYF. As DNA, the CDR3 is TGCGCCAGCAGCCAAGTTCGATTGGGCAGGGGATCCTACGAGCAGTACTTC.

This clone was seen a handful of times. The chain carries TRBV7-2 and TRBJ2-3; a possible D gene is TRBD2 (6 bases). The CDR3 runs 15 residues. The germline V gene encodes CDR1 SGHTA and CDR2 FQGNSA. The V end was cut by 0 bases, the J end by 3 bases, with 10 bases between. The CDR3 DNA is TGTGCCAGCAGCTTAGCGGGAGGTTGGACAGATACGCAGTATTTT. Protein product: CASSLAGGWTDTQYF.

This rearrangement joins TRBV28 to TRBJ1-5; D may be TRBD1 (6 bases). The CDR3 has 14 residues. Germline assignment: CDR1 MDHEN and CDR2 SYDVKM. Trimming pared 4 bases from V and 12 bases from J, leaving 19 bases between. The CDR3 protein is CASSSEGQGGYQHF. The CDR3 DNA reads as TGTGCCAGCAGTTCCGAGGGACAAGGGGGATACCAGCATTTT.

The J gene is TRBJ2-2, the V gene TRBV27; 10 bases are a match to TRBD2. The CDR3 contains 15 residues. Trimming at V came to 6 bases and at J to 6 bases, leaving 7 bases not matched to a gene. Germline CDR1 reads MNHEY; CDR2 reads SMNVEV (reference sequence). The CDR3 reads CASRAGTSDSGELFF. DNA of the CDR3: TGTGCCAGCAGGGCCGGGACTAGCGACTCCGGGGAGCTGTTTTTT.

The J gene is TRBJ1-4, the V gene TRBV18; weak D call: TRBD1 (5 bases). From germline, CDR1 is KGHSH and CDR2 LQKENI. Trimming stripped 2 bases from V and 5 bases from J, with 6 bases between. This CDR3 comprises 13 residues. The CDR3 loop is CASSPGANEKLFF. The CDR3 nucleotides read TGTGCCAGCTCACCAGGGGCGAATGAAAAACTGTTTTTT.

This chain links TRBV28 with TRBJ2-7; TRBD2 matches 7 bases. This CDR3 has 15 amino acids. Germline V gives CDR1 MDHEN, CDR2 SYDVKM. The V and J ends lost 4 bases and 2 bases, in that order; junction bases with no gene match: 8. CDR3 sequence reads: CASSSSGTPAYEQYF. The CDR3 DNA reads TGTGCCAGCAGTTCCAGCGGGACTCCCGCCTACGAGCAGTACTTC. Based on the CDR3 plus reference TRBV28 and TRBJ2-7, the full variable domain is DVKVTQSSRYLVKRTGEKVFLECVQDMDHENMFWYRQDPGLGLRLIYFSYDVKMKEKGDIPEGYSVSREKKERFSLILESASTNQTSMYLCASSSSGTPAYEQYFGPGTRLTVT.

The chain links TRBV18 to TRBJ1-2; 7 bases match TRBD1. J was trimmed by 8 bases and V by 2 bases; bases with no gene match: 5. The CDR3 runs to 13 residues. Germline V gene data show CDR1 as KGHSH and CDR2 as LQKENI. CDR3 sequence (DNA): TGTGCCAGCTCACCAGACAGGGAATACGGCTACACCTTC. It translates to CASSPDREYGYTF.